Below, 9 T cell receptor beta chains from the same sample are listed, as sequenced in a study of T-cell memory formation after mild COVID-19. TCRdb independently ran MiXCR on the 5' RACE reads; one entry per CDR3 protein. The repertoire holds approximately 210,000 distinct CDR3 sequences, with 27% as singletons. Sample: PBMCs or a T cell subset sorted from them (not recorded which). The origin of the receptors is an adult woman who had mild COVID-19 (a few samples of this study predate the infection). Cell type and time point are not known.

This clonotype was found once. The chain uses TRBV7-9 and TRBJ1-1; tentative D call: TRBD1 (6 bases). V lost 10 bases and J 11 bases, leaving 11 bases between the germline ends. The CDR3 extends over 9 amino acids. CDR1 is SEHNR, CDR2 FQNEAQ, per germline (reference sequence). CDR3 nucleotide sequence: TGTGCCATTAGAGGGGGGGCTTTCTTT. Translating it yields CAIRGGAFF.

This clonotype was detected only a few times. The CDR3, as DNA: TGTGCCAGCAGTGCGGACAGAAGCTCCTACAATGAGCAGTTCTTC. Protein sequence: CASSADRSSYNEQFF. The gene calls are TRBV7-6 and TRBJ2-1; D is possibly TRBD1 (6 bases). The CDR3 has 15 amino acids. Trimming took off 6 bases at V and 0 bases at J, with 12 bases between the two ends. CDR1 SGHVS and CDR2 FNYEAQ come from the germline V gene.

This clonotype was detected only a few times. The genes are TRBV20-1 and TRBJ1-5; 7 bases match TRBD1. CDR1 is DFQATT, CDR2 SNEGSKA, per germline (reference sequence). This CDR3 comprises 19 residues. V trimming: 2 bases; J trimming: 2 bases; junction bases outside the gene matches: 18. The CDR3 nucleotides read TGCAGTGCTAGAAAGGGCAGGGACAGCTTTGACGGGGGCAATCAGCCCCAGCATTTT. This encodes CSARKGRDSFDGGNQPQHF.

This clonotype has just a few counts. The genes are TRBV20-1 and TRBJ2-2; unclear D gene. Germline V gene lookup returns CDR1 DFQATT and CDR2 SNEGSKA (reference sequence). V was clipped by 6 bases and J by 7 bases, with 9 bases between them. The CDR3 spans 11 residues. CDR3 sequence reads: CSAPWDGELFF. CDR3 DNA sequence: TGCAGTGCCCCATGGGACGGGGAGCTGTTTTTT.

The rearrangement uses TRBV21-1 and TRBJ2-1. TRBV21-1 is annotated as a pseudogene. The CDR3 runs to 16 residues. CDR3 in DNA: TGTGCCAGCAGCAAGGGTCGCGGGGAGCCCTTGGATGAGCAGTTCTTC. It yields the protein CASSKGRGEPLDEQFF.

The chain uses TRBV20-1 and TRBJ2-1, with unresolved D. The V end lost 5 bases, the J end lost 2 bases, and 10 bases lay between the germline ends. The length of the CDR3 is 13 residues. Germline V lookup: CDR1 DFQATT, CDR2 SNEGSKA (reference sequence). CDR3 nucleotide sequence: TGCAGTGCTCCAAAGCCTCCCTACAATGAGCAGTTCTTC. Its protein product is CSAPKPPYNEQFF.

This clonotype was observed a few times. The chain combines TRBV3-1 with TRBJ2-1, with no clear D. The CDR3 is 16 amino acids. Trimming left V 3 bases short and J 8 bases short, with 20 bases between. Germline V gene sequence: CDR1 LGHDT, CDR2 YNNKEL (reference sequence). The CDR3, as DNA: TGTGCCAGCAGCCAGCCTAGGGTGACCATGGCCGATGAGCAGTTCTTC. Encoded protein: CASSQPRVTMADEQFF.

This clonotype was observed a single time. This chain links TRBV7-9 with TRBJ2-1; D gene unclear. The CDR3 totals 14 residues. V lost 7 bases to trimming and J lost 0 bases, with 10 bases between them. Looked up from germline, CDR1 is SEHNR and CDR2 is FQNEAQ (reference sequence). The CDR3 reads CASKPRSSYNEQFF. Here the CDR3 DNA reads TGTGCCAGCAAGCCCCGGAGCTCCTACAATGAGCAGTTCTTC.

The gene calls are TRBV5-1 and TRBJ2-4, with 9 bases lining up with TRBD2. CDR1 and CDR2 (germline): SGHRS, YFSETQ. Trimming at V came to 0 bases and at J to 5 bases, leaving 9 bases not matched to a gene. CDR3 length: 17 residues. Here the CDR3 DNA reads TGCGCCAGCAGCTTGGGGCCTTCTAGCGGGGTACAAAACATTCAGTACTTC. Translated: CASSLGPSSGVQNIQYF.